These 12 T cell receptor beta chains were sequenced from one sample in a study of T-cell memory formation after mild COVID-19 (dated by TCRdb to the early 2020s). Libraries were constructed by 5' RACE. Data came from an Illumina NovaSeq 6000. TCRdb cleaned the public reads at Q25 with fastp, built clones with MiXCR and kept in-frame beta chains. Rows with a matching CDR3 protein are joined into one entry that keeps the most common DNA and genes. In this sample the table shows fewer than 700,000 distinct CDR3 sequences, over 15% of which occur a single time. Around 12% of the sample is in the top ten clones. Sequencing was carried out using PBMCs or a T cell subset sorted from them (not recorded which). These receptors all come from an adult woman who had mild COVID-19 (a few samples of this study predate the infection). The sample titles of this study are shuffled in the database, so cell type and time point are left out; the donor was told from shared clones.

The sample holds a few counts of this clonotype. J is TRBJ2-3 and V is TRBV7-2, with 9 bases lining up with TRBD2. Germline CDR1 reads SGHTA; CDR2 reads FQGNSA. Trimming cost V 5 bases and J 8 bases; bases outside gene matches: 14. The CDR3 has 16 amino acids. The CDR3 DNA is TGTGCCAGCAGCCAGGGACTAGCCGGGGCCGGGGGTACGCAGTATTTT. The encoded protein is CASSQGLAGAGGTQYF. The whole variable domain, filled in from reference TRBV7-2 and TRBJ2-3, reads GAGVSQSPSNKVTEKGKDVELRCDPISGHTALYWYRQSLGQGLEFLIYFQGNSAPDKSGLPSDRFSAERTGGSVSTLTIQRTQQEDSAVYLCASSQGLAGAGGTQYFGPGTRLTVL.

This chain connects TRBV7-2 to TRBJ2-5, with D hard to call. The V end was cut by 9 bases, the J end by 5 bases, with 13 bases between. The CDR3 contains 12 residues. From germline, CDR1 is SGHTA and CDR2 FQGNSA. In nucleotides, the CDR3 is TGTGCCAGAAGTCCCCCCGGGGAGACCCAGTACTTC. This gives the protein CARSPPGETQYF.

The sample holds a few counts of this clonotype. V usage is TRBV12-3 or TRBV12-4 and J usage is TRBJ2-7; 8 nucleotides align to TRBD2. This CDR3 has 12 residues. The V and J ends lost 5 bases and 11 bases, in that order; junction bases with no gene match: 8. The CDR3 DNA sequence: TGTGCCAGCAGTCCTCTGGCGGGAGGAGAGTACTTC. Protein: CASSPLAGGEYF.

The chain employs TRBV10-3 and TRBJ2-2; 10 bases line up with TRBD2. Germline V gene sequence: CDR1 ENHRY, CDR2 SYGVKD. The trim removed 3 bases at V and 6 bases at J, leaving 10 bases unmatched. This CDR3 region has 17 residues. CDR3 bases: TGTGCCATCAGTGACTGGCTAGCGGGAGCGAAGTCCGGGGAGCTGTTTTTT. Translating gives CAISDWLAGAKSGELFF.

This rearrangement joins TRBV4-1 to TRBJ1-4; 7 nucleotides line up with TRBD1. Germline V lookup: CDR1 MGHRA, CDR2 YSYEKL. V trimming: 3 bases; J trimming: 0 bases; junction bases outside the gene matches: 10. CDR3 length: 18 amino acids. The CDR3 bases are TGCGCCAGCAGCCAGAGACAGGGTGACCATTCAACTAATGAAAAACTGTTTTTT. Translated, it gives CASSQRQGDHSTNEKLFF.

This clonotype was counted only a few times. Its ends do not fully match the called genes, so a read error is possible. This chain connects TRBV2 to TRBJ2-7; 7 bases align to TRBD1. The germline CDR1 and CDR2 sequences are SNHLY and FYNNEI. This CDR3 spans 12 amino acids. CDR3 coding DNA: TGTGCCAGCAGAGCAGCCACGGGACAGTTTTCCTTC. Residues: CASRAATGQFSF.

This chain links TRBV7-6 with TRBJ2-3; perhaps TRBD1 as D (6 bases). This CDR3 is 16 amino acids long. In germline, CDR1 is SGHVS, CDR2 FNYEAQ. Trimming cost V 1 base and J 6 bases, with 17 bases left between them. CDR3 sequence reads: CASSLEPGQTVDTQYF. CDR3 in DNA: TGTGCCAGCAGCTTAGAACCGGGACAAACCGTGGATACGCAGTATTTT.

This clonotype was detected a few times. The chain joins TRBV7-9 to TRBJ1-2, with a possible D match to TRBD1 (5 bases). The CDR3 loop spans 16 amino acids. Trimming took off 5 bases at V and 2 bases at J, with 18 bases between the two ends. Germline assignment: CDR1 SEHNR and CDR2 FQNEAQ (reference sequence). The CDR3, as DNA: TGTGCCAGCAGCGTAGGGACTGCCCCCACGAACTATGGCTACACCTTC. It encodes CASSVGTAPTNYGYTF.

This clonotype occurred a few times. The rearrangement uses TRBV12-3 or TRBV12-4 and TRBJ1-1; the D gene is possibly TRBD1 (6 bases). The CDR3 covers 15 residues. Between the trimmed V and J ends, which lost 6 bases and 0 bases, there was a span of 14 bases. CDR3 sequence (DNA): TGTGCCAGCAGACGAGGTGGGACATTGAACACTGAAGCTTTCTTT. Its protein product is CASRRGGTLNTEAFF.

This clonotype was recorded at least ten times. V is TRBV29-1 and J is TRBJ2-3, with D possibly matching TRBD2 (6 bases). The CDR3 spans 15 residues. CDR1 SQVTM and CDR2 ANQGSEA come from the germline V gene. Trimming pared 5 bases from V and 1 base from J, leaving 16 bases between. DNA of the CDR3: TGCAGCGTTCAACGGGAGATAAGACGCACAGATACGCAGTATTTT. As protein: CSVQREIRRTDTQYF.

CDR3 sequence (DNA): TGCGCCAGCAGCCAAGGGGGTTCCACAGATACGCAGTATTTT. This gives the protein CASSQGGSTDTQYF. The gene calls are TRBV4-3 and TRBJ2-3; D ambiguous. Trimming shortened V by 1 base and J by 2 bases, and 7 bases separated the two germline ends. In germline, CDR1 is LGHNA, CDR2 YSLEER. The CDR3 has 14 amino acids.

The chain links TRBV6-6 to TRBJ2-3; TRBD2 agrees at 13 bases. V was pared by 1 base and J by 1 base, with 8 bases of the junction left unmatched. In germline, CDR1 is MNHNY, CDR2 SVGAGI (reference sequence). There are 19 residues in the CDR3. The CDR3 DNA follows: TGTGCCAGCAGTTACTTCCAGGGACTAGCGGGACGTCGCACAGATACGCAGTATTTT. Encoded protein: CASSYFQGLAGRRTDTQYF.